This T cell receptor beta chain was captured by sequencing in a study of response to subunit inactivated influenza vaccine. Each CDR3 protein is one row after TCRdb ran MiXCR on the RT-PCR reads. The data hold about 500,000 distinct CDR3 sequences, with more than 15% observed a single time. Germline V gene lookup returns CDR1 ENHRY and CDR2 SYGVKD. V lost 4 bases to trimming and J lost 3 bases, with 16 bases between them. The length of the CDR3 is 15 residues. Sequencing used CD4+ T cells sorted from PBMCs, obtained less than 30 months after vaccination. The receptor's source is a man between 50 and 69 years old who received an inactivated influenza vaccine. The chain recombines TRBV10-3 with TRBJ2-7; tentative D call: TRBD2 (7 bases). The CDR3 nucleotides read TGTGCCATCAGTGGCCGGGGGGCGAGGGTCTACGAGCAGTACTTC. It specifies CAISGRGARVYEQYF.